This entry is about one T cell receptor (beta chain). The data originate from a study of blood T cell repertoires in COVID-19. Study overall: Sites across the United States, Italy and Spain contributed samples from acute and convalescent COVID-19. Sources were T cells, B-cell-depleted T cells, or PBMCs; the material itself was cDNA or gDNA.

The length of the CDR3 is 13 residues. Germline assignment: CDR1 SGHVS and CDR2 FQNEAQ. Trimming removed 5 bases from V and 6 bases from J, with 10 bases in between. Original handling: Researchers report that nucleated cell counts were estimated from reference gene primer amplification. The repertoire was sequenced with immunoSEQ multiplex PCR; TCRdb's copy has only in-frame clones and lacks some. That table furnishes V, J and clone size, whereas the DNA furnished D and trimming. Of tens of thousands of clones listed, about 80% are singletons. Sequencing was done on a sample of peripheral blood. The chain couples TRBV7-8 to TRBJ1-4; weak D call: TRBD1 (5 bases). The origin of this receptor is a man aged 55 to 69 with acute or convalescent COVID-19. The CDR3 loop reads CASSQDSDEKLFF. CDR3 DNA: TGTGCCAGCAGCCAAGACAGCGATGAAAAACTGTTTTTT.